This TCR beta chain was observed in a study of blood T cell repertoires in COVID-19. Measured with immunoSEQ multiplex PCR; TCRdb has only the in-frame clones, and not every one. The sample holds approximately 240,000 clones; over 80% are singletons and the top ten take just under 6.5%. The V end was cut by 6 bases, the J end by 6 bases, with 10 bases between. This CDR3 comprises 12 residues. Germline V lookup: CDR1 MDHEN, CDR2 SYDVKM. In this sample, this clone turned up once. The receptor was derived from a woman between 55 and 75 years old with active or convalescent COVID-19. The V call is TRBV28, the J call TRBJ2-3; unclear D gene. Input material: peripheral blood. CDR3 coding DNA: TGTGCCAGCAGCCTTAGTGTTGATACGCAGTATTTT. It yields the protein CASSLSVDTQYF.